The 17 T cell receptor beta chains reported below all come from one sample, sequenced in a study of cytomegalovirus exposure and HLA in healthy donors. The study ran its PCR with 60 Vbeta and 13 Jbeta primers. The table came from immunoSEQ multiplex PCR; TCRdb's copy has only in-frame clones and leaves some out. In the table there are some 120,000 clones, about 76% of which are singletons. What was sequenced was PBMCs. These receptor sequences come from a middle-aged woman in good health and CMV-seropositive.

The chain employs TRBV30 and TRBJ1-1, with a tentative D call TRBD1 (6 bases). CDR3 size: 14 residues. With 2 bases removed from V and 5 bases from J, the gap between germline ends came to 15 bases. Germline loops: CDR1 GTSNPN, CDR2 SVGIG (reference sequence). CDR3 sequence reads: CAWSPQGLGTEAFF. CDR3 nucleotides: TGTGCCTGGAGTCCACAGGGTTTAGGGACTGAAGCTTTCTTT.

This chain uses TRBV7-6 with TRBJ2-5; 8 nucleotides line up with TRBD2. This CDR3 region has 17 residues. V lost 1 base and J lost 2; bases outside the gene matches: 9. CDR1 SGHVS and CDR2 FNYEAQ come from the germline V gene. For the CDR3, the DNA is TGTGCCAGCAGCTTAGGGTCGGGGGGGCGTGTTCAAGAGACCCAGTACTTC. It translates to CASSLGSGGRVQETQYF. Full variable domain (outside the CDR3, taken from reference TRBV7-6 and TRBJ2-5): GAGVSQSPRYKVTKRGQDVALRCDPISGHVSLYWYRQALGQGPEFLTYFNYEAQQDKSGLPNDRFSAERPEGSISTLTIQRTEQRDSAMYRCASSLGSGGRVQETQYFGPGTRLLVL.

The chain employs TRBV30 and TRBJ1-2, with D possibly being TRBD1 (6 bases). Germline assignment: CDR1 GTSNPN and CDR2 SVGIG (reference sequence). This CDR3 spans 12 amino acids. V was shortened by 2 bases and J by 5 bases, with 9 bases between the two germline ends. CDR3 sequence: CAWSPGQYGYTF. The CDR3 region has the DNA TGTGCCTGGAGTCCTGGACAGTATGGCTACACCTTC.

This clone showed up just a few times. The V call is TRBV5-8, the J call TRBJ2-1; 9 bases match TRBD1. The V segment lost 2 bases and the J segment 6 bases; nucleotides outside the gene matches: 6. CDR3 size: 15 residues. CDR1 and CDR2 (germline): SGHTS, YDEGEE. The CDR3 DNA follows: TGTGCCAGCAGCTTCGACAGGGGGTACCCCAATGAGCAGTTCTTC. It encodes CASSFDRGYPNEQFF.

The chain carries TRBV5-4 and TRBJ2-1; possibly TRBD2 for D (5 bases). This CDR3 has 15 amino acids. With 3 bases removed from V and 6 bases from J, the gap between germline ends came to 16 bases. CDR1 SGHNT and CDR2 YYREEE come from the germline V gene (reference sequence). The CDR3: CASSSGGPFINEQFF. As DNA, the CDR3 is TGTGCCAGCAGCTCTGGAGGACCGTTTATCAATGAGCAGTTCTTC. The full variable domain, its missing parts supplied by reference TRBV5-4 and TRBJ2-1, is ETGVTQSPTHLIKTRGQQVTLRCSSQSGHNTVSWYQQALGQGPQFIFQYYREEENGRGNFPPRFSGLQFPNYSSELNVNALELDDSALYLCASSSGGPFINEQFFGPGTRLTVL.

The V gene is TRBV5-4, the J gene TRBJ2-7; the D gene is possibly TRBD1 (6 bases). CDR1 and CDR2 (germline): SGHNT, YYREEE (reference sequence). The V end lost 1 base, the J end lost 5 bases, and 10 bases lay between the germline ends. The CDR3 loop spans 13 amino acids. This CDR3 reads CASSLLGAHEQYF. Here the CDR3 DNA reads TGTGCCAGCAGCTTGCTGGGGGCCCACGAGCAGTACTTC. The complete variable domain, with remaining parts taken from reference TRBV5-4 and TRBJ2-7, reads ETGVTQSPTHLIKTRGQQVTLRCSSQSGHNTVSWYQQALGQGPQFIFQYYREEENGRGNFPPRFSGLQFPNYSSELNVNALELDDSALYLCASSLLGAHEQYFGPGTRLTVT.

This chain connects TRBV5-4 to TRBJ1-1; D is ambiguous. Germline V gene lookup returns CDR1 SGHNT and CDR2 YYREEE (reference sequence). This CDR3 is 15 amino acids long. Between the trimmed V and J ends, which lost 0 bases and 2 bases, there was a span of 11 bases. DNA of the CDR3: TGTGCCAGCAGCTTGGTGGGTCCGGGAAACACTGAAGCTTTCTTT. Encoded protein: CASSLVGPGNTEAFF.

This clone occurred a few times. J is TRBJ1-4 and V is TRBV4-1; 7 bases are shared with TRBD1. The CDR3 totals 14 residues. Per the germline V gene, CDR1 is MGHRA and CDR2 is YSYEKL. Trimming at V came to 4 bases and at J to 5 bases, leaving 4 bases not matched to a gene. CDR3 sequence (DNA): TGCGCCAGCAGCCCCGGGACAGAAAATGAAAAACTGTTTTTT. It specifies CASSPGTENEKLFF.

The gene calls are TRBV15 and TRBJ1-4, with 11 bases aligning to TRBD1. The CDR3 totals 18 residues. CDR1 and CDR2 from the germline V gene are LNHNV and YYDKDF (reference sequence). The V gene end was trimmed by 4 bases and the J gene end by 5 bases; junction bases not matched to a gene: 12. CDR3 DNA sequence: TGTGCCACCAGCACTCCCGGGACAGGGGGGGCTAGAAATGAAAAACTGTTTTTT. Translation: CATSTPGTGGARNEKLFF.

The rearrangement uses TRBV15 and TRBJ2-3; 11 nucleotides agree with TRBD1. Unmatched junction bases numbered 7, after V lost 2 bases and J lost 3 bases. The germline V gene has CDR1 LNHNV and CDR2 YYDKDF (reference sequence). The CDR3 runs to 17 residues. CDR3 sequence: CATSRSRDRGMTDTQYF. CDR3 bases: TGTGCCACCAGCAGATCCCGGGACAGGGGGATGACAGATACGCAGTATTTT.

V gene TRBV6-1 combines with J gene TRBJ1-2, with 7 bases lining up with TRBD1. The CDR3 contains 13 residues. V shed 6 bases and J 9 bases; nucleotides not matched to a gene: 10. CDR1 is MNHNS and CDR2 is SASEGT in the germline V gene. The CDR3: CASRFSQGERYTF. The CDR3 DNA reads as TGTGCCAGCAGATTTTCCCAGGGGGAGCGCTACACCTTC.

This clone was found once. The chain couples TRBV7-6 to TRBJ2-3; D remains ambiguous. The V gene's germline CDR1 is SGHVS and CDR2 FNYEAQ. The germline V and J ends were trimmed by 0 bases and 6 bases, with 7 bases remaining between them. The CDR3 is 13 residues long. The CDR3: CASSLARYDTQYF. CDR3 nucleotides: TGTGCCAGCAGCTTAGCGAGGTACGATACGCAGTATTTT.

The chain recombines TRBV25-1 with TRBJ2-1; D perhaps matches TRBD2 (6 bases). Germline V gives CDR1 MGHDK, CDR2 SYGVNS. The CDR3 spans 16 residues. Trimming took off 1 base at V and 7 bases at J, with 17 bases between the two ends. CDR3 sequence reads: CASSEFTSTYGNEQFF. CDR3 DNA sequence: TGTGCCAGCAGTGAATTTACTAGCACCTACGGGAATGAGCAGTTCTTC. The variable domain in full, completed from reference TRBV25-1 and TRBJ2-1, reads EADIYQTPRYLVIGTGKKITLECSQTMGHDKMYWYQQDPGMELHLIHYSYGVNSTEKGDLSSESTVSRIRTEHFPLTLESARPSHTSQYLCASSEFTSTYGNEQFFGPGTRLTVL.

The chain recombines TRBV6-1 with TRBJ1-2; 7 positions agree with TRBD1. Per the germline V gene, CDR1 is MNHNS and CDR2 is SASEGT. With V trimmed by 3 bases and J by 7 bases, 11 bases remained unmatched. This CDR3 has 15 amino acids. The CDR3 nucleotides read TGTGCCAGCAGTGATCAGTCAAGAGGGGGCGGTGGCTACACCTTC. It specifies CASSDQSRGGGGYTF.

This chain links TRBV5-6 with TRBJ1-3; 7 bases fit TRBD1. CDR1 SGHDT and CDR2 YYEEEE come from the germline V gene. After removal of 1 base from V and 0 bases from J, the junction contained 4 bases not matched to a gene. CDR3 size: 16 residues. Here the CDR3 reads CASSLRGQISGNTIYF. CDR3 bases: TGTGCCAGCAGCTTGAGGGGGCAGATCTCTGGAAACACCATATATTTT.

This clone was observed once. J is TRBJ1-1 and V is TRBV30; D unresolved. The germline V gene has CDR1 GTSNPN and CDR2 SVGIG (reference sequence). CDR3 length equals 12 residues. Deletions cut 2 bases from V and 8 bases from J, with 12 bases between. CDR3 DNA: TGTGCCTGGAGTATACTAAGATCGGAAGCTTTCTTT. Protein product: CAWSILRSEAFF. The entire variable domain, with the rest obtained from reference TRBV30 and TRBJ1-1, is as follows: SQTIHQWPATLVQPVGSPLSLECTVEGTSNPNLYWYRQAAGRGLQLLFYSVGIGQISSEVPQNLSASRPQDRQFILSSKKLLLSDSGFYLCAWSILRSEAFFGQGTRLTVV.

The V gene is TRBV19, the J gene TRBJ1-6; D gene unclear. Trimming left V 0 bases short and J 7 bases short, with 7 bases between. Germline V gene data show CDR1 as LNHDA and CDR2 as SQIVND (reference sequence). CDR3 length: 14 residues. DNA for the CDR3: TGTGCCAGTAGTATAGATCTACGGAATTCACCCCTCCACTTT. The encoded protein is CASSIDLRNSPLHF.